Below, 28 T cell receptor beta chains from the same sample are listed, as sequenced in a study of identifying expanded T cells in peripheral blood. Produced via immunoSEQ multiplex PCR; TCRdb's table is partial and in-frame only. This table has roughly 92,000 clones, around 89% appearing once. Sample: blood. The source is a person between 18 and 75 years old in good health.

In this sample, this clone turned up once. CDR3 nucleotide sequence: TGTGCCAGCAGTGGTTCACGGAGGGGGTCCTACGAGCAGTACTTC. Translation gives CASSGSRRGSYEQYF. The V and J genes are TRBV6-1 and TRBJ2-7; D assignment may be TRBD1 or TRBD2 (6 bases each). Germline V lookup: CDR1 MNHNS, CDR2 SASEGT. Trimming took off 4 bases at V and 1 base at J, with 14 bases between the two ends. The CDR3 has 15 residues.

The chain links TRBV2 to TRBJ1-4; 8 bases match TRBD1. CDR1 and CDR2 from the germline V gene are SNHLY and FYNNEI. The CDR3 is 15 amino acids. V lost 4 bases to trimming and J lost 7 bases; unmatched junction nucleotides: 8. The CDR3 protein is CASSGRTGSGEKLFF. In nucleotides, the CDR3 is TGTGCCAGCAGTGGAAGGACAGGGAGCGGTGAAAAACTGTTTTTT.

The CDR3 region has the DNA TGCGCCAGCAGCTTGGGGGTCCTCTCTGGAAACACCATATATTTT. Translating it yields CASSLGVLSGNTIYF. This rearrangement joins TRBV5-1 to TRBJ1-3; the D is unclear. The V end lost 0 bases, the J end lost 0 bases, and 7 bases lay between the germline ends. Germline CDR1 reads SGHRS; CDR2 reads YFSETQ. The CDR3 totals 15 residues. The full variable domain, completed using reference TRBV5-1 and TRBJ1-3, is KAGVTQTPRYLIKTRGQQVTLSCSPISGHRSVSWYQQTPGQGLQFLFEYFSETQRNKGNFPGRFSGRQFSNSRSEMNVSTLELGDSALYLCASSLGVLSGNTIYFGEGSWLTVV.

The chain combines TRBV5-6 with TRBJ1-6, with D unclear. The CDR3 loop spans 13 amino acids. The ends were cut back, 2 bases at V and 9 bases at J, with 9 bases in the middle. Germline values: CDR1 SGHDT, CDR2 YYEEEE. CDR3 DNA sequence: TGTGCCAGCAGCTTTGACCGGAGTTCACCCCTCCACTTT. Its protein product is CASSFDRSSPLHF.

This clone appeared a single time. This chain joins TRBV7-2 and TRBJ2-2; 9 bases match TRBD2. CDR3 length equals 15 residues. The ends lost 2 bases at V and 4 bases at J; junction bases unmatched: 2. Per germline, CDR1 SGHTA and CDR2 FQGNSA. The DNA for the CDR3 is TGTGCCAGCAGCTTACAGCGGGGGGCCACCGGGGAGCTGTTTTTT. It encodes CASSLQRGATGELFF.

The chain recombines TRBV27 with TRBJ2-4, with D possibly being TRBD1 or TRBD2 (5 bases each). Trimming shortened V by 9 bases and J by 10 bases, and 16 bases separated the two germline ends. This CDR3 is built from 12 residues. Germline assignment: CDR1 MNHEY and CDR2 SMNVEV (reference sequence). CDR3 sequence: CASGIGWGIQYF. The CDR3 bases are TGTGCCAGTGGAATAGGATGGGGGATTCAGTACTTC.

The CDR3 region has the DNA TGTGCCAGCAGAGTGGGAGGGGGAAAATCACCCCTCCACTTT. Amino acids: CASRVGGGKSPLHF. This chain joins TRBV7-9 and TRBJ1-6; possibly TRBD1 for D (6 bases). Germline values: CDR1 SEHNR, CDR2 FQNEAQ (reference sequence). V was trimmed by 6 bases and J by 10 bases, leaving 16 bases between them. The CDR3 length is 14 residues.

CDR3 protein: CASSQELGGGRDEQFF. The CDR3 DNA sequence: TGTGCCAGCAGCCAAGAATTGGGGGGCGGTCGGGATGAGCAGTTCTTC. This rearrangement joins TRBV4-2 to TRBJ2-1; D is perhaps TRBD1 or TRBD2 (6 bases each). From germline, CDR1 is LGHNA and CDR2 YNFKEQ. There are 16 residues in the CDR3. The V end was cut by 0 bases, the J end by 8 bases, with 17 bases between.

This chain joins TRBV5-1 and TRBJ2-3; D is uncertain. This CDR3 has 14 residues. Trimming pared 0 bases from V and 3 bases from J, leaving 8 bases between. Germline-derived CDR1 and CDR2 are SGHRS and YFSETQ. The CDR3 coding sequence is TGCGCCAGCAGCTTGGAGTCCCTGACAGATACGCAGTATTTT. This codes for CASSLESLTDTQYF.

The chain recombines TRBV7-2 with TRBJ1-6; a weak D match, TRBD1 (6 bases). The CDR3 runs to 15 residues. Germline V lookup: CDR1 SGHTA, CDR2 FQGNSA. Trimming cost V 3 bases and J 6 bases, with 12 bases left between them. CDR3 amino acids: CASSFWGATNSPLHF. CDR3 in DNA: TGTGCCAGCAGCTTTTGGGGGGCGACTAATTCACCCCTCCACTTT.

The V call is TRBV19, the J call TRBJ1-2; D gene ambiguous. The germline V gene has CDR1 LNHDA and CDR2 SQIVND (reference sequence). V was trimmed by 7 bases and J by 4 bases, leaving 7 bases between them. This CDR3 spans 11 amino acids. In DNA, the CDR3 is TGTGCCAGTACCTCCTCCTATGGCTACACCTTC. Protein: CASTSSYGYTF.

The chain links TRBV9 to TRBJ1-4; D unresolved. The ends were cut back, 2 bases at V and 3 bases at J, with 8 bases in the middle. The CDR3 extends over 14 amino acids. Germline lookup yields CDR1 SGDLS and CDR2 YYNGEE. For the CDR3, the DNA is TGTGCCAGCAGCGTGGACGGCGCTAATGAAAAACTGTTTTTT. This encodes CASSVDGANEKLFF. The whole variable domain, remainder taken from reference TRBV9 and TRBJ1-4, is DSGVTQTPKHLITATGQRVTLRCSPRSGDLSVYWYQQSLDQGLQFLIQYYNGEERAKGNILERFSAQQFPDLHSELNLSSLELGDSALYFCASSVDGANEKLFFGSGTQLSVL.

The rearrangement links TRBV15 to TRBJ1-2, with D unresolved. V was pared by 4 bases and J by 5 bases, with 14 bases between. This CDR3 has 14 amino acids. Germline V lookup: CDR1 LNHNV, CDR2 YYDKDF (reference sequence). CDR3 sequence (DNA): TGTGCCACCAGCAATCCCCAGCGGGCTTATGGCTACACCTTC. Translation: CATSNPQRAYGYTF.

This clone was observed a single time. This chain connects TRBV6-4 to TRBJ2-1, with a weak D call TRBD2 (5 bases). This CDR3 is 14 amino acids long. Trimming stripped 3 bases from V and 7 bases from J, with 13 bases between. Germline CDR1 MRHNA, CDR2 SNTAGT. The DNA for the CDR3 is TGTGCCAGCAGTGAGTCGAGGGTGGGGAATGAGCAGTTCTTC. It translates to CASSESRVGNEQFF.

J is TRBJ2-7 and V is TRBV15; D not certain. The CDR3 is 16 amino acids. Germline loops: CDR1 LNHNV, CDR2 YYDKDF (reference sequence). Deletions cut 5 bases from V and 5 bases from J, with 22 bases between. The CDR3: CATSPNKTGLRDEQYF. CDR3 nucleotides: TGTGCCACCAGCCCAAATAAGACGGGCCTAAGGGACGAGCAGTACTTC.

This rearrangement joins TRBV4-1 to TRBJ1-2; 8 nucleotides line up with TRBD1. Unmatched junction bases numbered 8, after V lost 3 bases and J lost 2 bases. Germline CDR1 is MGHRA and CDR2 is YSYEKL. CDR3 length: 16 residues. The CDR3 nucleotides are TGCGCCAGCAGCCACCGCTCAGGGGGCCCGAACTATGGCTACACCTTC. Translation: CASSHRSGGPNYGYTF.

This clone was seen a few times. J is TRBJ1-2 and V is TRBV11-2; no definite D call. Trimming took 0 bases from V and 3 from J, leaving 14 bases between them. The germline V gene encodes CDR1 SGHAT and CDR2 FQNNGV. The CDR3 length is 16 residues. The CDR3, as DNA: TGTGCCAGCAGCTTAGATCTAAATCCAGCCTACTATGGCTACACCTTC. Residues: CASSLDLNPAYYGYTF.

The chain combines TRBV9 with TRBJ2-7; D is unclear. The germline V and J ends were trimmed by 0 bases and 5 bases, with 15 bases remaining between them. The germline V gene has CDR1 SGDLS and CDR2 YYNGEE. This CDR3 contains 15 residues. CDR3 sequence: CASSVVPGPFNEQYF. As DNA, the CDR3 is TGTGCCAGCAGCGTAGTTCCGGGCCCTTTCAACGAGCAGTACTTC.

In nucleotides, the CDR3 is TGTGCCAGCACAAGGGGCAGGAGCTCCTATAATTCACCCCTCCACTTT. Its protein is CASTRGRSSYNSPLHF. This chain connects TRBV2 to TRBJ1-6; D is possibly TRBD1 (5 bases). Trimming took off 7 bases at V and 0 bases at J, with 13 bases between the two ends. The germline V gene has CDR1 SNHLY and CDR2 FYNNEI. CDR3 length equals 16 residues.

This chain links TRBV4-1 with TRBJ2-5, with D hard to call. Trimming pared 0 bases from V and 2 bases from J, leaving 16 bases between. This CDR3 is built from 17 residues. CDR1 and CDR2 (germline): MGHRA, YSYEKL. CDR3 nucleotide sequence: TGCGCCAGCAGCCAAGATTGGGGATATGGGCAACAAGAGACCCAGTACTTC. Encoded protein: CASSQDWGYGQQETQYF.

V and J are TRBV7-2 and TRBJ1-1, with TRBD1 matching over 9 bases. This CDR3 has 14 amino acids. Germline V gene lookup returns CDR1 SGHTA and CDR2 FQGNSA. V gave up 2 bases and J gave up 11 bases; unmatched junction bases: 9. CDR3 bases: TGTGCCAGCAGCTTAACCGGAACTGGGACAGGGGCTTTCTTT. It codes for CASSLTGTGTGAFF.

The genes are TRBV13 and TRBJ1-5; weak D call: TRBD1 (5 bases). V lost 5 bases and J 1 base, leaving 9 bases between the germline ends. Germline V gene sequence: CDR1 PRHDT, CDR2 FYEKMQ (reference sequence). There are 14 residues in the CDR3. The CDR3: CASSPGRSNQPQHF. The CDR3 coding sequence is TGTGCCAGCAGCCCGGGACGGAGCAATCAGCCCCAGCATTTT.

V and J are TRBV7-9 and TRBJ2-5, with D tentatively TRBD2 (7 bases). V was cut by 6 bases and J by 5 bases, with 13 bases left in between. Germline V gene lookup returns CDR1 SEHNR and CDR2 FQNEAQ (reference sequence). There are 13 residues in the CDR3. The CDR3 reads CASSWGGRETQYF. The CDR3 bases are TGTGCCAGCAGTTGGGGGGGCCGGGAGACCCAGTACTTC.

V is TRBV6-6 and J is TRBJ1-5, with unresolved D. The CDR3 length is 14 residues. Germline V gene sequence: CDR1 MNHNY, CDR2 SVGAGI (reference sequence). The V and J ends lost 3 bases and 3 bases respectively, with 9 bases between them. The CDR3 loop is CASSYPGPNQPQHF. In DNA form, the CDR3 reads TGTGCCAGCAGTTATCCCGGACCCAATCAGCCCCAGCATTTT.

The chain employs TRBV6-1 and TRBJ1-2; the D is unclear. The germline gives CDR1 MNHNS, CDR2 SASEGT. This CDR3 is 14 amino acids long. V gave up 8 bases and J gave up 3 bases, with 16 bases separating them. CDR3 sequence reads: CASERSYGDYGYTF. DNA for the CDR3: TGTGCCAGCGAGAGGTCGTATGGAGACTATGGCTACACCTTC.

This chain links TRBV4-1 with TRBJ1-5; 10 bases are shared with TRBD1. Germline assignment: CDR1 MGHRA and CDR2 YSYEKL. The CDR3 sequence is 18 residues long. The ends lost 4 bases at V and 0 bases at J; junction bases unmatched: 9. CDR3 sequence (DNA): TGCGCCAGCAGCCCCGGGACAGGGGCTCCCAATAGCAATCAGCCCCAGCATTTT. Its translation is CASSPGTGAPNSNQPQHF.

The chain employs TRBV6-5 and TRBJ1-2; 11 bases are shared with TRBD1. CDR1 and CDR2 from the germline V gene are MNHEY and SVGAGI. This CDR3 is built from 16 residues. J was trimmed by 5 bases and V by 1 base; bases with no gene match: 6. The CDR3 region has the DNA TGTGCCAGCAGTTACTTACGGACAGGGGGCGGATATGGCTACACCTTC. Protein: CASSYLRTGGGYGYTF.

The chain carries TRBV5-1 and TRBJ1-5; no clear D gene. Trimming took off 2 bases at V and 3 bases at J, with 6 bases between the two ends. CDR3 length: 13 amino acids. In germline, CDR1 is SGHRS, CDR2 YFSETQ. The CDR3 DNA reads TGCGCCAGCAGCTTTGGTCCCAATCAGCCCCAGCATTTT. Translating gives CASSFGPNQPQHF.